Included here is one TCR beta chain sequence, with context. Its matching antigen is unknown. This specimen belongs to a study of blood T cells in healthy people across ages. Overall study: Using template switching, researchers captured about one barcoded beta molecule for each two T cells. Study findings and constraints: Aged donors had fewer naive CD4+ cells and lower diversity than long-lived donors. A strong correlation was found between TCR beta diversity and the percentage of naive T cells.

Sample-barcoded 5' priming and a J-beta primer mix drove a second PCR of about 7 to 11 cycles. MiXCR, applied by TCRdb to the 5' RACE reads, yields one record per CDR3 protein. The sample carries about 580,000 distinct CDR3 sequences, roughly 48% recorded once. The CDR3 totals 16 residues. Germline trimming cut 7 bases from V and 4 bases from J; bases unmatched to any gene: 8. Germline V gene lookup returns CDR1 SGHTA and CDR2 FQGNSA. Input material: blood. This chain joins TRBV7-2 and TRBJ2-6, with 9 nucleotides matching TRBD2. This sequence was found in a man of 80 years or more in good health. CDR3 residues: CASIPGLAPGANVLTF. The DNA of the CDR3 is TGTGCCAGCATCCCGGGACTAGCTCCCGGGGCCAACGTCCTGACTTTC.